These 3 T cell receptor beta chains came from one sample sequenced in a study of CD8 T cells in ankylosing spondylitis. TCRdb independently ran MiXCR on the 5' RACE reads; one entry per CDR3 protein. The sample holds some 120,000 distinct CDR3 sequences, roughly an eighth seen once. The sample was blood, either unsorted or a sorted T cell fraction (not recorded which). Receptors were obtained from a female donor with ankylosing spondylitis or in good health (not recorded which).

The chain couples TRBV5-1 to TRBJ2-5, with 8 nucleotides matching TRBD1. The CDR3 extends over 15 amino acids. Germline V CDR1 and CDR2: SGHRS, YFSETQ. J lost 3 bases, V lost 4 bases, and 8 bases had no gene match. DNA of the CDR3: TGCGCCAGCAGCCACGGACAGGGTTTAGAAGAGACCCAGTACTTC. This codes for CASSHGQGLEETQYF.

This clonotype has ten or more counts. The CDR3 region has the DNA TGTGCCAGCAGCCCAAGTGATGGAAATGAGCAGTTCTTC. Its translation: CASSPSDGNEQFF. The J gene is TRBJ2-1, the V gene TRBV4-2, with unresolved D. The CDR3 length is 13 residues. CDR1 is LGHNA, CDR2 YNFKEQ, per germline. V was trimmed by 4 bases and J by 7 bases, leaving 11 bases between them.

The rearrangement links TRBV7-9 to TRBJ2-1; tentative D call: TRBD2 (5 bases). Between the trimmed V and J ends, which lost 1 base and 9 bases, there was a span of 13 bases. This CDR3 region has 14 residues. Germline V lookup: CDR1 SEHNR, CDR2 FQNEAQ (reference sequence). CDR3 coding DNA: TGTGCCAGCAGCTTAGTTTTCGGGGTGGGTGAGCAGTTCTTC. Encoded protein: CASSLVFGVGEQFF.